This T cell receptor (beta chain) stems from a study of vaccination and CD4 T cells after COVID-19. This CDR3 is 17 amino acids long. Trimming stripped 2 bases from V and 3 bases from J, with 20 bases between. Germline CDR1 MNHNS, CDR2 SASEGT. CD4+ T cells that had been cultured provided DNA sequenced with the Oncomine TCR Beta short-read assay. In TCRdb, the PCR reads were re-called with MiXCR into one record per CDR3 protein. The table has just under 20,000 distinct CDR3 sequences, under 80% seen once; the top ten hold around 8%. Stated treatment: approximately nine-day PBMC culture with coronavirus spike peptide pools or control peptides (ViraFEST assay). In regard to this clonotype: As yet, its antigen is unknown.

Sequenced: CD4+ T cells from blood, cultured in vitro. The clonotype comes from a human donor who had recovered from COVID-19. The chain employs TRBV6-1 and TRBJ2-7; possibly TRBD1 for D (5 bases). Here the CDR3 reads CASSEYALSGSGYEQYF. DNA of the CDR3: TGTGCCAGCAGTGAATATGCCCTTTCAGGGTCCGGCTACGAGCAGTACTTC.